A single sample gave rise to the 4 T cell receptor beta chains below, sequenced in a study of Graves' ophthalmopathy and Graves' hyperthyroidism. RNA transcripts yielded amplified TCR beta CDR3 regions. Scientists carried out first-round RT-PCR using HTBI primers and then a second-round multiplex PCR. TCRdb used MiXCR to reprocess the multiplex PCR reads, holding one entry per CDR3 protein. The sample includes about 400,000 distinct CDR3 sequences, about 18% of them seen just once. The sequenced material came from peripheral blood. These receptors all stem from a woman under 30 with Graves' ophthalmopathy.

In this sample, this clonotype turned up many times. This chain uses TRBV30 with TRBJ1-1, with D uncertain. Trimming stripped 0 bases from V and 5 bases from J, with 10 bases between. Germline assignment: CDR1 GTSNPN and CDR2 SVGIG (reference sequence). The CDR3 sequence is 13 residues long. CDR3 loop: CAWSVYRETEAFF. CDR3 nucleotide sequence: TGTGCCTGGAGTGTCTATAGGGAAACTGAAGCTTTCTTT.

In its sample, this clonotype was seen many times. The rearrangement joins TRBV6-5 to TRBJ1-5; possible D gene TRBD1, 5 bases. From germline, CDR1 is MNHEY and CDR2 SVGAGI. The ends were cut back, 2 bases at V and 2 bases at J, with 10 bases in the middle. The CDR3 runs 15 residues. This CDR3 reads CASSYRGGGNQPQHF. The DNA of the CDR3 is TGTGCCAGCAGTTACCGGGGCGGGGGCAATCAGCCCCAGCATTTT.

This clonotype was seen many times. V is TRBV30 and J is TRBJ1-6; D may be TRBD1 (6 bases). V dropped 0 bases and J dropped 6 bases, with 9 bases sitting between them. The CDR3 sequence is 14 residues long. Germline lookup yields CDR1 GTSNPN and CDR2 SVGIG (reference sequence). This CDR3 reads CAWSVQGRNSPLHF. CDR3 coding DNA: TGTGCCTGGAGTGTACAGGGTCGTAATTCACCCCTCCACTTT.

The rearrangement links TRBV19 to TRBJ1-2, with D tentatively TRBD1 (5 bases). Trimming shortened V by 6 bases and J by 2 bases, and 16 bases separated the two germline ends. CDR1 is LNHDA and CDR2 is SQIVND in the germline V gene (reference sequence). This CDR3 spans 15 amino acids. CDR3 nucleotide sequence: TGTGCCAGTAGCCTCCAGGGCAGGGTAAACTATGGCTACACCTTC. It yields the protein CASSLQGRVNYGYTF.